This T cell receptor (beta chain) was identified in a study of T cell clonotyping in hematopoietic cell transplantation. A note on this clone: Antigen specificity is unknown.

Profiling relied on immunoSEQ multiplex PCR, and the TCRdb table lists in-frame clones only, not all of them. The data hold about 6,000 clones, with roughly 80% observed a single time. The CDR3 is 15 amino acids. Per germline, CDR1 MNHEY and CDR2 SVGAGI. Trimming removed 0 bases from V and 2 bases from J, with 11 bases in between. Study-wide findings and caveats: Recipient TCR diversity dropped after transplant; expanded clonotypes rose from day 30 to 180.

The rearrangement joins TRBV6-5 to TRBJ2-7; either TRBD1 or TRBD2 may fit D (6 bases each). The sequence came from a male patient between 65 and 85 years old who had an allogeneic stem cell transplant from an unrelated donor, so T cells may come from the graft donor. Some clones in this sample may be carry-over from other donors' samples. The specimen comprised peripheral blood mononuclear cells, sampled 180 days after allogeneic stem cell transplant. For the CDR3, the DNA is TGTGCCAGCAGTTACTCTGGGGGGCCCACCTACGAGCAGTACTTC. Amino acids: CASSYSGGPTYEQYF.